Listed below are T cell receptor beta chains from one sample, sequenced in a study of T cells in Graves' hyperthyroidism and ophthalmopathy. TCRdb fed the multiplex PCR reads into MiXCR, producing one record per CDR3 protein. The data show about 320,000 distinct CDR3 sequences, with approximately 17% seen just once and roughly 31% held by the top ten. Sequencing was done on a sample of blood. All receptors come from a man aged 30 to 45 with Graves' hyperthyroidism. Both conserved end residues are part of each CDR3. A D gene is named only where the DNA matches it firmly. Some rows mark clone size as missing; the rest say once, few, many or name a class of expanded clone.

V gene	CDR3 length	clone size	J gene	D gene	CDR3 DNA	CDR3 protein
TRBV20-1	12	NA	TRBJ2-1	NA	TGCAGTGGAGGGTACAGGGTATATGAGCAGTTCTTC	CSGGYRVYEQFF
TRBV7-2	15	many	TRBJ2-4	NA	TGTGCCAGCAGCTTAGCCCTATCGGGTATGAACATTCAGTACTTC	CASSLALSGMNIQYF
TRBV12-3/TRBV12-4	13	many	TRBJ1-2	NA	TGTGCCAGCAGCTCGACATCAGGGTTTGGCTACACCTTC	CASSSTSGFGYTF
TRBV6-6	16	few	TRBJ2-7	NA	TGTGCCAGCAGTTACCCTCCCGGGAATTCCCTATACGAGCAGTACTTC	CASSYPPGNSLYEQYF
TRBV3-1	17	many	TRBJ2-7	TRBD1	TGTGCCAGCAGCCAAGGCCTGCCGGGACAGGGGTCTCGCGAGCAGTACTTC	CASSQGLPGQGSREQYF
TRBV5-6	12	few	TRBJ1-2	NA	TGTGCCAGCAGCTTGGGGGGGGTTGACTACACCTTC	CASSLGGVDYTF
TRBV20-1	16	many	TRBJ2-3	NA	TGCAGTGCTGTCCGGACAGGGGGAACTAGCGGGAGTCCGCAGTATTTT	CSAVRTGGTSGSPQYF
TRBV18	15	many	TRBJ1-4	NA	TGTGCCAGCTCACCACCGAGTAGGGGGAATGAAAAACTGTTTTTT	CASSPPSRGNEKLFF
TRBV11-2	12	many	TRBJ2-3	NA	TGTGCCAGCAGCTTAGAGGGGAATACGCAGTATTTT	CASSLEGNTQYF
TRBV30	14	many	TRBJ1-4	NA	TGTGCCTGGAGCTCAGGGCAGGATTGGGAAAAACTGTTTTTT	CAWSSGQDWEKLFF
TRBV19	13	many	TRBJ1-5	TRBD1	TGTGCCAGTACTAGGGACAGAGATCAGCCCCAGCATTTT	CASTRDRDQPQHF
TRBV12-3/TRBV12-4	12	many	TRBJ2-1	NA	TGTGCCAGCAGCAATAGTGATAATGAGCAGTTCTTC	CASSNSDNEQFF
TRBV4-1	16	NA	TRBJ2-3	TRBD2	TGCGCCAGCAGCGTCGGACTAGCTGAATACACAGATACGCAGTATTTT	CASSVGLAEYTDTQYF
TRBV2	16	NA	TRBJ2-2	TRBD2	TGTGCCAGCAGTGGGGGACTAGCGGGAGTTAACGGGGAGCTGTTTTTT	CASSGGLAGVNGELFF
TRBV10-3	14	NA	TRBJ2-3	TRBD2	TGTGCCACCCTAGGACTAGCGGGAGGAGATACGCAGTATTTT	CATLGLAGGDTQYF
TRBV20-1	15	NA	TRBJ1-5	NA	TGCAGTGCTAGAGTCCCCGAATATAGCAATCAGCCCCAGCATTTT	CSARVPEYSNQPQHF
TRBV5-6	14	NA	TRBJ2-7	NA	TGTGCCAGCAGCTTATTTAGAGGGTTCTACGAGCAGTACTTC	CASSLFRGFYEQYF
TRBV24-1	13	few	TRBJ1-5	NA	TGTGCCACCAGTGATGCCGGGAATCAGCCCCAGCATTTT	CATSDAGNQPQHF
TRBV19	15	few	TRBJ2-7	NA	TGTGCCAGTAGTCCCCAAGGACTGGGCACCTACGAGCAGTACTTC	CASSPQGLGTYEQYF
TRBV12-3/TRBV12-4	12	many	TRBJ2-5	TRBD2	TGTGCCAGCAGTTCCGGGGAGGGGCCCCAGTACTTC	CASSSGEGPQYF
TRBV11-3	13	many	TRBJ1-1	NA	TGTGCCAGCAGCTTAGATGCTGGGACTGAAGCTTTCTTT	CASSLDAGTEAFF
TRBV6-1	14	NA	TRBJ1-4	NA	TGTGCCGGGGGGACTTTCGGGAGTATTGAAAAACTGTTTTTT	CAGGTFGSIEKLFF
TRBV7-2	15	NA	TRBJ2-5	NA	TGTGCCAGCAGCCACGCAGATGGGGGCAGGGAGACCCAGTACTTC	CASSHADGGRETQYF
TRBV27	14	many	TRBJ2-5	NA	TGTGCCAGCTCAGACTGGACAGCTCAAGAGACCCAGTACTTC	CASSDWTAQETQYF
TRBV20-1	14	NA	TRBJ2-1	NA	TGCAGTGCTAGTCTCGCTAGTAGGCTCGGCGAGCAGTTCTTC	CSASLASRLGEQFF
TRBV3-1	14	NA	TRBJ1-6	NA	TGTGCCAGCAGTTCCCGGCATGGCGGATCACCCCTCCACTTT	CASSSRHGGSPLHF
TRBV18	15	many	TRBJ2-1	NA	TGTGCCAGCTCACCTTCCTCCGGGACGGCAAGCGAGCAGTTCTTC	CASSPSSGTASEQFF
TRBV11-2	20	many	TRBJ2-7	TRBD2	TGTGCCAGCAGCACCCCCCGGCGGGGACTAGCGGGAGGTAAACCCTACGAGCAGTACTTC	CASSTPRRGLAGGKPYEQYF
TRBV3-1	16	many	TRBJ2-7	NA	TGTGCCAGCAGCCAAGATTCGGGGACGTTATCCTACGAGCAGTACTTC	CASSQDSGTLSYEQYF